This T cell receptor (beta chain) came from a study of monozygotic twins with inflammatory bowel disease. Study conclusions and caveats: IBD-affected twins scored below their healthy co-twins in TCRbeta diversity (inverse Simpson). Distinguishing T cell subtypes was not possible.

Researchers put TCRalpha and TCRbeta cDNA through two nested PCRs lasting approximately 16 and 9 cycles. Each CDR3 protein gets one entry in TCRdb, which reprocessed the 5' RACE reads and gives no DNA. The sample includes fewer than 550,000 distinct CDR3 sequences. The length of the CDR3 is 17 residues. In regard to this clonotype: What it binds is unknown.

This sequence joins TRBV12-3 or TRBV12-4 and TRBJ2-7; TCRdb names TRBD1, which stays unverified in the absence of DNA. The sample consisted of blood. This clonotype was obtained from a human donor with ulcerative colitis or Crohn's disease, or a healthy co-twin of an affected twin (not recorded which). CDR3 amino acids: CASSLAPAGTRSYEQYF.